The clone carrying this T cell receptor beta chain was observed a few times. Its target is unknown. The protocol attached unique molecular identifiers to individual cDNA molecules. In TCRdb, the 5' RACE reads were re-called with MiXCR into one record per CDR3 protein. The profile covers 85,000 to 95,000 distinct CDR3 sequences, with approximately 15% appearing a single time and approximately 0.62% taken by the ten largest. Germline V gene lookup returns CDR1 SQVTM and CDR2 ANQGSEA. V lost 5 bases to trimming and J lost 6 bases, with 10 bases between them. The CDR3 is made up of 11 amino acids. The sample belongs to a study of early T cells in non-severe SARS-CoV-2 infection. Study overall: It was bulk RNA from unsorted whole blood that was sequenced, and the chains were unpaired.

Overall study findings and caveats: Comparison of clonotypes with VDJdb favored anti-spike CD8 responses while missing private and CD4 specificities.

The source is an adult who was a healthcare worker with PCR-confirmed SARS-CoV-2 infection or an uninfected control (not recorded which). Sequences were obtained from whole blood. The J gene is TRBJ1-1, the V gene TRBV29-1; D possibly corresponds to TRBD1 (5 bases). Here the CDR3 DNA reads TGCAGCGTTTCCCAGGGTTCTGAAGCTTTCTTT. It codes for CSVSQGSEAFF.